These T cell receptor beta chains were read from a single sample in a study of shared clonotypes between healthy human individuals. Libraries were prepared by immunoSEQ multiplex PCR; TCRdb keeps only in-frame clonotypes and omits some of them. The table lists almost 750,000 clones, 55% to 75% of them singletons, with over 1.5% in the top ten. The sequencing input was memory CD4+ T cells sorted from blood. These receptors all stem from a woman in her 30s in good health. Both conserved end residues are part of each CDR3. A D gene is named only where the DNA matches it firmly. For some rows the clone size is stated as once, few or many, or as a class when expanded; others skip it.

TRBJ1-4,.,.,TRBV6-5,TGTGCCAGCAGTTCGCCAGGGCGGGGTGAAAAACTGTTTTTT,CASSSPGRGEKLFF
TRBJ2-5,once,.,TRBV14,TGTGCCAGCAGCCAAGACTCGGGATTGGAAGAGACCCAGTACTTC,CASSQDSGLEETQYF
TRBJ1-1,.,.,TRBV29-1,TGCAGCGTTGTACCGACGGGTAGGTCGGCTGAAGCTTTCTTT,CSVVPTGRSAEAFF
TRBJ2-7,.,.,TRBV28,TGTGCCAGCGCGCCCGCGGGACAGCGGAACTACGAGCAGTACTTC,CASAPAGQRNYEQYF
TRBJ1-5,.,.,TRBV19,TGTGCCAGTAGTTTGCGCAGGGTCAATCAGCCCCAGCATTTT,CASSLRRVNQPQHF
TRBJ2-7,.,TRBD2,TRBV4-2,TGTGCCAGCAGCCAGACTAGCGTTGACTCCTACGAGCAGTACTTC,CASSQTSVDSYEQYF
TRBJ1-5,many,.,TRBV4-1,TGCGCCAGCAGCCAAAACGACGGTAATCAGCCCCAGCATTTT,CASSQNDGNQPQHF
TRBJ1-2,few,TRBD1,TRBV4-2,TGTGCCAGCAGCCACCTCGGGACAGGAATTAACTATGGCTACACCTTC,CASSHLGTGINYGYTF
TRBJ2-5,.,.,TRBV6-1,TGTGCCAGCACTCGGGGGAGCCAAGAGACCCAGTACTTC,CASTRGSQETQYF
TRBJ2-7,.,.,TRBV27,TGTGCCAGCAGTTTTTCTGTCCAGGAGCGCCGCGTCACCTACGAGCAGTACTTC,CASSFSVQERRVTYEQYF
TRBJ2-1,.,.,TRBV20-1,TGCAGTGCTGGGCCAGGGTATGAGCAGTTCTTC,CSAGPGYEQFF
TRBJ2-2,.,TRBD1,TRBV2,TGTGCCAGCAGTGATGTTTCCATCGGGACAGGGGGCCCCGGGGAGCTGTTTTTT,CASSDVSIGTGGPGELFF
TRBJ2-7,once,.,TRBV11-2,TGTGCCAGCAGCCCTCCCCCCGACAGAACCTACGAGCAGTACTTC,CASSPPPDRTYEQYF
TRBJ2-7,.,TRBD2,TRBV27,TGTGCCAGCAGCCAAGCGGGAGTATCCTACGAGCAGTACTTC,CASSQAGVSYEQYF
TRBJ1-1,few,TRBD1,TRBV10-2,TGCGCCAGCAATCTCGACAGACAGGGCACTGAAGCTTTCTTT,CASNLDRQGTEAFF